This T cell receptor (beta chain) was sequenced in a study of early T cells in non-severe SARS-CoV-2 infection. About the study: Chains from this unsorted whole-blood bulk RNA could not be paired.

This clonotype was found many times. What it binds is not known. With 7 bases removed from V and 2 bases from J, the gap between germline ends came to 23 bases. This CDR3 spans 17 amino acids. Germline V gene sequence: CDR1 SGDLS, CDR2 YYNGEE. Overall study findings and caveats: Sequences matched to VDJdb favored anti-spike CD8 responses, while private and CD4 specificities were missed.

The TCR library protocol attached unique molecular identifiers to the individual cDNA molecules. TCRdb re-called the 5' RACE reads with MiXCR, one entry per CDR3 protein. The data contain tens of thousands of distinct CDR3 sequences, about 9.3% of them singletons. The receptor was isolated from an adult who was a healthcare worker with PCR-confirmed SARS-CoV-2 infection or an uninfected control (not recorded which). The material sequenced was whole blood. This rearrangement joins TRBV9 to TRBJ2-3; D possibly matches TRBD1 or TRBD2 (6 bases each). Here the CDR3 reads CASQPRSGALLTDTQYF. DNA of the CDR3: TGTGCCAGCCAACCGCGGTCGGGGGCTCTCCTCACAGATACGCAGTATTTT.